Shown below are 12 T cell receptor beta chains from a single sample sequenced in a study of cytomegalovirus exposure and HLA in healthy donors. Measured with immunoSEQ multiplex PCR; TCRdb has only the in-frame clones, and not every one. The profile shows about 66,000 clones, approximately 97% of them singletons. Sequenced input: PBMCs. These receptors were collected from a woman in her late teens or twenties in good health and CMV-seropositive.

This chain connects TRBV13 to TRBJ1-3; no clear D. This CDR3 has 11 amino acids. CDR1 is PRHDT, CDR2 FYEKMQ, per germline (reference sequence). The V end lost 3 bases, the J end lost 8 bases, and 5 bases lay between the germline ends. The CDR3 nucleotides read TGTGCCAGCAGCTTTTTAGACACCATATATTTT. It translates to CASSFLDTIYF.

The chain recombines TRBV27 with TRBJ2-1; 7 bases map to TRBD1. V lost 3 bases to trimming and J lost 3 bases; unmatched junction nucleotides: 5. The CDR3 is 15 amino acids. CDR1 MNHEY and CDR2 SMNVEV come from the germline V gene (reference sequence). CDR3 DNA sequence: TGTGCCAGCAGTTTCTTTGGGACAGACTACAATGAGCAGTTCTTC. This encodes CASSFFGTDYNEQFF.

This chain uses TRBV28 with TRBJ2-7, with 11 bases matching TRBD1. Germline loops: CDR1 MDHEN, CDR2 SYDVKM. The CDR3 runs 14 residues. The trim removed 7 bases at V and 3 bases at J, leaving 5 bases unmatched. This CDR3 reads CASNTGTGGYEQYF. The CDR3 DNA follows: TGTGCCAGCAACACCGGGACAGGGGGCTACGAGCAGTACTTC.

The chain has TRBV19 and TRBJ2-5; TRBD1 agrees at 7 bases. Per the germline V gene, CDR1 is LNHDA and CDR2 is SQIVND (reference sequence). The CDR3 consists of 15 residues. The trim removed 7 bases at V and 5 bases at J, leaving 13 bases unmatched. CDR3 sequence reads: CASKDQRGPGETQYF. The CDR3, as DNA: TGTGCCAGTAAGGATCAGAGGGGGCCAGGCGAGACCCAGTACTTC.

This chain connects TRBV18 to TRBJ2-1; perhaps TRBD2 as D (6 bases). The CDR3 totals 16 residues. Germline loops: CDR1 KGHSH, CDR2 LQKENI. The germline V and J ends were trimmed by 2 bases and 6 bases, with 17 bases remaining between them. The CDR3 DNA sequence: TGTGCCAGCTCACCATCACTAGCCGTGGTAGTCAATGAGCAGTTCTTC. This translates into CASSPSLAVVVNEQFF.

This clone was counted once. The chain links TRBV28 to TRBJ1-4; D gene unclear. CDR3 length: 15 residues. CDR1 MDHEN and CDR2 SYDVKM come from the germline V gene. Trimming removed 5 bases from V and 7 bases from J, with 17 bases in between. The CDR3 loop is CASSTRRGFGEKLFF. The CDR3 region has the DNA TGTGCCAGCAGTACTAGGCGGGGATTTGGTGAAAAACTGTTTTTT.

This clone was counted a single time. The chain uses TRBV9 and TRBJ1-2; D is uncertain. The CDR3 loop spans 14 amino acids. With 2 bases removed from V and 7 bases from J, the gap between germline ends came to 15 bases. CDR1 is SGDLS, CDR2 YYNGEE, per germline. CDR3 bases: TGTGCCAGCAGCGTCCCGGGGAGAGCAGGTGGCTACACCTTC. Its translation is CASSVPGRAGGYTF.

The chain has TRBV13 and TRBJ1-1; maybe TRBD1 (5 bases). Germline values: CDR1 PRHDT, CDR2 FYEKMQ (reference sequence). Trimming stripped 5 bases from V and 4 bases from J, with 14 bases between. The CDR3 has 14 amino acids. The CDR3 region is CASSPGGVITEAFF. The DNA of the CDR3 is TGTGCCAGCAGCCCGGGGGGGGTGATCACTGAAGCTTTCTTT.

The chain employs TRBV6-4 and TRBJ2-5, with D maybe TRBD2 (5 bases). V was shortened by 11 bases and J by 0 bases, with 22 bases between the two germline ends. This CDR3 is 16 amino acids long. Germline CDR1 and CDR2: MRHNA and SNTAGT. The CDR3 is CALREGAEVYQETQYF. The CDR3 coding sequence is TGTGCCCTCAGAGAGGGCGCCGAAGTGTACCAAGAGACCCAGTACTTC.

This chain links TRBV7-3 with TRBJ2-2; 8 bases align to TRBD2. Per the germline V gene, CDR1 is SGHTA and CDR2 is FQGTGA. CDR3 length equals 15 residues. Unmatched junction bases numbered 7, after V lost 5 bases and J lost 5 bases. The CDR3: CASSPYPGGTGELFF. The CDR3 bases are TGTGCCAGCAGCCCGTATCCGGGAGGGACCGGGGAGCTGTTTTTT.

The chain combines TRBV27 with TRBJ1-1, with 9 nucleotides matching TRBD1. CDR3 length: 13 residues. With 4 bases clipped from V and 5 bases from J, the junction kept 2 bases outside the gene matches. The germline CDR1 and CDR2 sequences are MNHEY and SMNVEV (reference sequence). In nucleotides, the CDR3 is TGTGCCAGCAGTTCGACAGGGGGAACTGAAGCTTTCTTT. Translating gives CASSSTGGTEAFF.

The V call is TRBV7-9, the J call TRBJ2-5; 8 bases fit TRBD1. Germline assignment: CDR1 SEHNR and CDR2 FQNEAQ (reference sequence). V was clipped by 5 bases and J by 5 bases; unmatched bases: 4. The CDR3 spans 13 residues. The CDR3 spells CASSARGLETQYF. In DNA, the CDR3 is TGTGCCAGCAGCGCCAGGGGGCTGGAGACCCAGTACTTC.